The clone carrying this T cell receptor beta chain showed up just a few times. These data originate in a study of T-cell memory formation after mild COVID-19. Germline V gives CDR1 KGHDR, CDR2 SFDVKD. This CDR3 is built from 12 residues. V lost 0 bases and J 6 bases, leaving 3 bases between the germline ends. TCRdb passed the 5' RACE reads through MiXCR, listing each CDR3 protein once. The sample holds 300,000 to 400,000 distinct CDR3 sequences, around 28% seen once. The material sequenced was PBMCs or a T cell subset sorted from them (not recorded which). This receptor was taken from an adult woman who had mild COVID-19 (a few samples of this study predate the infection). Cell type and time point are not known. V gene TRBV24-1 combines with J gene TRBJ2-3, with D unclear. This CDR3 reads CATSDLRDTQYF. DNA of the CDR3: TGTGCCACCAGTGATTTGCGGGATACGCAGTATTTT.